The clone carrying this T cell receptor beta chain was recorded a few times. Its antigen remains unknown. The V end lost 0 bases, the J end lost 2 bases, and 18 bases lay between the germline ends. CDR1 MGHRA and CDR2 YSYEKL come from the germline V gene. The CDR3 contains 18 residues. The sample comes from a study of beta chain features in type 1 diabetes. Findings and caveats of the study: Using cDNA template may skew counts toward highly expressing activated cells.

What was sequenced were expressed TCRB transcripts, since all of the isolated RNA had been reverse transcribed. Data came from immunoSEQ multiplex PCR; TCRdb stores just in-frame clones and leaves some out. The top ten clones hold approximately 0.087% of a sample with 600,000 to 650,000 clones, less than 20% of them seen once. The sequence was collected from a young man in good health. The chain links TRBV4-1 to TRBJ2-3; D possibly corresponds to TRBD2 (7 bases). Sequencing input: naive CD4+ T cells from blood. CDR3 nucleotide sequence: TGCGCCAGCAGCCAAGAGAGGGACGCGGGGGCTTCCACAGATACGCAGTATTTT. Amino acids: CASSQERDAGASTDTQYF.